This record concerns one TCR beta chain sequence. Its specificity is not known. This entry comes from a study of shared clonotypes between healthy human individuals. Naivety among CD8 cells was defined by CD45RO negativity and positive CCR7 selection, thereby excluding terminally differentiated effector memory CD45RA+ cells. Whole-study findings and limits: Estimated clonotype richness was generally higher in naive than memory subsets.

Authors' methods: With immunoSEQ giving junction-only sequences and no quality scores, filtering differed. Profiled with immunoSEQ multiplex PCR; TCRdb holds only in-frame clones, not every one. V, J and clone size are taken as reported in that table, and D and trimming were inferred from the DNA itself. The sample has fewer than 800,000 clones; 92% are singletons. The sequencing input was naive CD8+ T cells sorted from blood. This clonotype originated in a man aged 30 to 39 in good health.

CDR3: CASRGLAGGMNEQFF. The CDR3 region has the DNA TGTGCCAGCAGGGGACTAGCGGGAGGGATGAATGAGCAGTTCTTC. This rearrangement joins TRBV7-9 to TRBJ2-1, with TRBD2 identical over 16 bases. The CDR3 has 15 residues. Germline V lookup: CDR1 SEHNR, CDR2 FQNEAQ (reference sequence). The ends lost 6 bases at V and 7 bases at J; junction bases unmatched: 3.